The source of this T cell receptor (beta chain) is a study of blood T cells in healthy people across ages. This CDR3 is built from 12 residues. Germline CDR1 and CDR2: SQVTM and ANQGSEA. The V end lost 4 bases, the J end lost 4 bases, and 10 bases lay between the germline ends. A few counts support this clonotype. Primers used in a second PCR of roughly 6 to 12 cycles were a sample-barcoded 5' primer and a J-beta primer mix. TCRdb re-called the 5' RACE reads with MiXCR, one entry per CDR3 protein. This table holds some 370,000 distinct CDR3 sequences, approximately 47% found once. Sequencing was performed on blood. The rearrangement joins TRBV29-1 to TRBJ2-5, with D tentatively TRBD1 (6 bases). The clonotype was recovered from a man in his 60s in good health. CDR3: CSVATGRETQYF. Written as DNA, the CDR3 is TGCAGCGTTGCGACAGGACGAGAGACCCAGTACTTC.